What follows are 28 T cell receptor beta chains derived from one specimen sequenced in a study of cytomegalovirus exposure and HLA in healthy donors (dated by TCRdb to about 2017). To prepare the library, the immunoSEQ multiplex PCR assay was applied. A mixture of 60 forward primers for TCR Vbeta segments and 13 reverse primers for TCR Jbeta segments was used in the multiplex PCR. In its TCRdb copy, this immuneACCESS table keeps in-frame sequences only and misses some clones. Where compared with another copy, unresolved V genes explain less than half of these, and the others have no known cause. Here the sample has roughly 150,000 clones; nearly 80% occur a single time. Over 13% of the sample goes to the ten largest clones. The specimen sequenced was PBMCs. These receptors came from a woman aged 35 to 49 in good health and CMV-seronegative.

The chain is built from TRBV5-1 and TRBJ2-7, with TRBD2 identical over 7 bases. Germline CDR1 and CDR2: SGHRS and YFSETQ. This CDR3 has 14 residues. The V gene end was trimmed by 4 bases and the J gene end by 3 bases; junction bases not matched to a gene: 7. CDR3 sequence: CASSPGGAGYEQYF. Here the CDR3 DNA reads TGCGCCAGCAGCCCGGGGGGTGCAGGCTACGAGCAGTACTTC.

This clone was counted between two and nine times. The chain links TRBV6-4 to TRBJ2-1; 7 nucleotides agree with TRBD2. Germline V gene lookup returns CDR1 MRHNA and CDR2 SNTAGT. The CDR3 consists of 13 residues. Trimming at V came to 6 bases and at J to 7 bases, leaving 6 bases not matched to a gene. CDR3 nucleotides: TGTGCCAGCAGCCAGCGGGGAGGGAATGAGCAGTTCTTC. Amino acids: CASSQRGGNEQFF.

The chain has TRBV13 and TRBJ2-3; 7 bases are a match to TRBD2. The V gene end was trimmed by 5 bases and the J gene end by 0 bases; junction bases not matched to a gene: 11. CDR1 is PRHDT, CDR2 FYEKMQ, per germline (reference sequence). CDR3 length equals 17 residues. The CDR3 region is CASSASGWRGSTDTQYF. CDR3 nucleotide sequence: TGTGCCAGCAGCGCCTCGGGTTGGCGGGGGAGCACAGATACGCAGTATTTT.

This rearrangement joins TRBV7-3 to TRBJ1-1; 7 nucleotides match TRBD1. The CDR3 length is 15 residues. Unmatched junction bases numbered 7, after V lost 1 base and J lost 5 bases. The germline gives CDR1 SGHTA, CDR2 FQGTGA. This chain's CDR3 is CASSLSTQGRTEAFF. Written as DNA, the CDR3 is TGTGCCAGCAGCTTAAGTACACAGGGGCGTACTGAAGCTTTCTTT.

About this clone itself: A junction end diverges from the germline sequence, so it may reflect a read error. This CDR3 reads CAGSYTGFAEAFF. Here the CDR3 DNA reads TGCGCCGGCAGCTATACAGGATTCGCTGAAGCTTTCTTT. This chain links TRBV5-1 with TRBJ1-1; weak D call: TRBD1 (5 bases). Germline V lookup: CDR1 SGHRS, CDR2 YFSETQ. The CDR3 length is 13 residues.

The rearrangement joins TRBV5-1 to TRBJ1-6; unclear D gene. Per the germline V gene, CDR1 is SGHRS and CDR2 is YFSETQ. Trimming took off 7 bases at V and 3 bases at J, with 11 bases between the two ends. The CDR3 is 14 amino acids. CDR3 sequence (DNA): TGCGCCAGCGAGGCGGGAGACTATAATTCACCCCTCCACTTT. It codes for CASEAGDYNSPLHF.

As DNA, the CDR3 is TGTGCCAGCAGCTCCTATGTGGGTAGCAACGAGCAGTACTTC. Residues: CASSSYVGSNEQYF. The genes are TRBV7-3 and TRBJ2-7; D unresolved. The germline V gene has CDR1 SGHTA and CDR2 FQGTGA. V dropped 4 bases and J dropped 5 bases, with 15 bases sitting between them. The CDR3 is 14 residues long.

The rearrangement uses TRBV7-2 and TRBJ1-2, with D uncertain. Trimming took off 1 base at V and 6 bases at J, with 9 bases between the two ends. CDR3 size: 13 residues. The V gene's germline CDR1 is SGHTA and CDR2 FQGNSA. The DNA for the CDR3 is TGTGCCAGCAGCTTAGAGCTCTTTAATGGCTACACCTTC. Translating gives CASSLELFNGYTF.

The chain has TRBV7-6 and TRBJ2-3, with TRBD1 matching 7 bases. The V segment lost 5 bases and the J segment 4 bases; nucleotides outside the gene matches: 6. Germline lookup yields CDR1 SGHVS and CDR2 FNYEAQ. The CDR3 contains 14 residues. The DNA of the CDR3 is TGTGCCAGCAGCAACCGACAGGGAGCAGATACGCAGTATTTT. Its protein is CASSNRQGADTQYF. The complete variable domain, with remaining parts taken from reference TRBV7-6 and TRBJ2-3, reads GAGVSQSPRYKVTKRGQDVALRCDPISGHVSLYWYRQALGQGPEFLTYFNYEAQQDKSGLPNDRFSAERPEGSISTLTIQRTEQRDSAMYRCASSNRQGADTQYFGPGTRLTVL.

This clone was detected only a few times. The same CDR3 also results from other DNA sequences found in this sample. This rearrangement joins TRBV19 to TRBJ2-7, with 7 bases that match TRBD1. V was pared by 5 bases and J by 0 bases, with 4 bases of the junction left unmatched. The CDR3 totals 14 residues. Germline V gene lookup returns CDR1 LNHDA and CDR2 SQIVND (reference sequence). CDR3 sequence: CASSPRDSSYEQYF. CDR3 coding DNA: TGTGCCAGTAGTCCCCGGGACAGCTCCTACGAGCAGTACTTC.

This rearrangement joins TRBV2 to TRBJ2-1, with a weak D call TRBD2 (6 bases). Germline CDR1 reads SNHLY; CDR2 reads FYNNEI. V lost 1 base and J 6 bases, leaving 13 bases between the germline ends. The CDR3 is 15 residues long. The CDR3 sequence: CASSEERRVTNEQFF. As DNA, the CDR3 is TGTGCCAGCAGTGAAGAGCGGAGGGTGACCAATGAGCAGTTCTTC. Full variable domain (remainder filled in from reference TRBV2 and TRBJ2-1): EPEVTQTPSHQVTQMGQEVILRCVPISNHLYFYWYRQILGQKVEFLVSFYNNEISEKSEIFDDQFSVERPDGSNFTLKIRSTKLEDSAMYFCASSEERRVTNEQFFGPGTRLTVL.

This clone has more than one count but fewer than ten. The rearrangement uses TRBV10-2 and TRBJ2-1, with D possibly TRBD1 on 6 matching bases. The CDR3 totals 15 residues. Trimming cost V 3 bases and J 7 bases, with 16 bases left between them. CDR1 and CDR2 (germline): WSHSY, SAAADI. The CDR3 nucleotides are TGCGCCAGCAGTGATCCAGCGAGGGGGAGAAATGAGCAGTTCTTC. It translates to CASSDPARGRNEQFF.

This clone was recorded a few times. J is TRBJ1-1 and V is TRBV28, with D perhaps matching TRBD1 (5 bases). V was cut by 3 bases and J by 4 bases, with 9 bases left in between. The CDR3 spans 13 residues. The germline V gene encodes CDR1 MDHEN and CDR2 SYDVKM. CDR3 DNA sequence: TGTGCCAGCAGTTTTGGGGGGAGCACTGAAGCTTTCTTT. Translating gives CASSFGGSTEAFF.

The rearrangement joins TRBV7-8 to TRBJ2-2; tentatively, D is TRBD2 (7 bases). There are 15 residues in the CDR3. The germline gives CDR1 SGHVS, CDR2 FQNEAQ. V was shortened by 1 base and J by 5 bases, with 11 bases between the two germline ends. CDR3 nucleotide sequence: TGTGCCAGCAGCTTAGGGGGGGGCCAGACCGGGGAGCTGTTTTTT. Amino acid sequence: CASSLGGGQTGELFF.

The J gene is TRBJ2-1, the V gene TRBV10-3; 15 nucleotides line up with TRBD2. Germline V gives CDR1 ENHRY, CDR2 SYGVKD. V lost 11 bases to trimming and J lost 7 bases; unmatched junction nucleotides: 3. The CDR3 is made up of 13 amino acids. The DNA for the CDR3 is TGTGCCGCAGGACTAGCGGGAGGGAATGAGCAGTTCTTC. Residues: CAAGLAGGNEQFF.

This clone has just one count. The chain joins TRBV15 to TRBJ2-3, with 11 bases that match TRBD1. CDR1 and CDR2 from the germline V gene are LNHNV and YYDKDF (reference sequence). This CDR3 contains 15 residues. Trimming at V came to 4 bases and at J to 3 bases, leaving 3 bases not matched to a gene. The CDR3 protein is CATSIGQGATDTQYF. CDR3 nucleotide sequence: TGTGCCACCAGCATTGGACAGGGGGCAACAGATACGCAGTATTTT.

This chain links TRBV2 with TRBJ2-3, with a possible D match to TRBD2 (6 bases). The V end was cut by 5 bases, the J end by 0 bases, with 15 bases between. Germline V gives CDR1 SNHLY, CDR2 FYNNEI. This CDR3 is 16 amino acids long. The CDR3 DNA follows: TGTGCCAGCAGTACCCTCGGGAGCCGAAGCACAGATACGCAGTATTTT. Amino acid sequence: CASSTLGSRSTDTQYF.

This clone has just a few counts. This sequence joins TRBV7-3 and TRBJ2-7; TRBD1 aligns across 9 bases. This CDR3 comprises 14 residues. Per the germline V gene, CDR1 is SGHTA and CDR2 is FQGTGA. J was trimmed by 2 bases and V by 2 bases; bases with no gene match: 1. The CDR3 region is CASSLGTGPYEQYF. Written as DNA, the CDR3 is TGTGCCAGCAGCTTAGGGACAGGGCCCTACGAGCAGTACTTC.

The chain recombines TRBV2 with TRBJ1-2, with D hard to call. The CDR3 consists of 13 residues. With 3 bases removed from V and 7 bases from J, the gap between germline ends came to 12 bases. CDR1 is SNHLY, CDR2 FYNNEI, per germline. CDR3 in amino acids: CASSEEVRGGYTF. The CDR3 coding sequence is TGTGCCAGCAGTGAGGAGGTCCGGGGTGGCTACACCTTC.

This chain links TRBV4-3 with TRBJ2-5, with D perhaps TRBD1 (5 bases). The end of the DNA fits TRBJ2-7 better, so the J call may be wrong. CDR3 length equals 13 residues. CDR1 and CDR2 (germline): LGHNA, YSLEER. CDR3 sequence reads: CASSQVKGYEQYF. The CDR3 DNA is TGCGCCAGCAGCCAAGTTAAGGGGTACGAGCAGTACTTC.

The chain employs TRBV29-1 and TRBJ2-3; tentative D call: TRBD1 (5 bases). Germline lookup yields CDR1 SQVTM and CDR2 ANQGSEA. This CDR3 is 14 amino acids long. V lost 7 bases, J lost 5 bases, and 19 bases lay in between. In DNA form, the CDR3 reads TGCAGCGCTGGTCCGGGCCCCCAGGGAGATACGCAGTATTTT. It encodes CSAGPGPQGDTQYF.

The rearrangement links TRBV4-2 to TRBJ2-4; 9 bases align to TRBD1. V shed 1 base, J shed 7 bases, and the junction held 11 bases outside the gene matches. This CDR3 spans 17 amino acids. Germline V gene sequence: CDR1 LGHNA, CDR2 YNFKEQ. CDR3 residues: CASSQGGQGRFGNIQYF. The CDR3 DNA follows: TGTGCCAGCAGCCAAGGGGGACAGGGAAGGTTCGGGAACATTCAGTACTTC.

V is TRBV28 and J is TRBJ1-2; TRBD1 agrees at 9 bases. CDR1 and CDR2 (germline): MDHEN, SYDVKM. Trimming removed 7 bases from V and 7 bases from J; junction bases left unmatched: 13. CDR3 length: 15 residues. CDR3 loop: CASTPAPDRGSGYTF. DNA of the CDR3: TGTGCCAGCACTCCGGCCCCGGACAGGGGATCTGGCTACACCTTC.

This clone was picked up one time. In DNA form, the CDR3 reads TGTGCCAGCAGCTTGGCCCCGGGACAGGGGTCCTATGGCTACACCTTC. Its translation: CASSLAPGQGSYGYTF. The chain is built from TRBV5-4 and TRBJ1-2, with TRBD1 matching over 10 bases. The CDR3 has 16 residues. V lost 0 bases to trimming and J lost 4 bases; unmatched junction nucleotides: 6. CDR1 is SGHNT and CDR2 is YYREEE in the germline V gene (reference sequence).

V gene TRBV28 combines with J gene TRBJ1-2; D is uncertain. Germline CDR1 reads MDHEN; CDR2 reads SYDVKM. V lost 4 bases and J lost 1, with 13 bases in between. The CDR3 runs to 15 residues. In nucleotides, the CDR3 is TGTGCCAGCAGTTCGCTTTCGGGGTTTAACTATGGCTACACCTTC. Translated: CASSSLSGFNYGYTF.

The chain recombines TRBV6-6 with TRBJ2-7; 13 bases agree with TRBD2. Germline assignment: CDR1 MNHNY and CDR2 SVGAGI (reference sequence). This CDR3 spans 14 amino acids. The V segment lost 5 bases and the J segment 3 bases; nucleotides outside the gene matches: 1. CDR3 protein: CASSTSGGVYEQYF. The CDR3 nucleotides are TGTGCCAGCAGTACTAGCGGGGGGGTCTACGAGCAGTACTTC.

The chain is built from TRBV30 and TRBJ1-3; D unresolved. Germline CDR1 GTSNPN, CDR2 SVGIG (reference sequence). This CDR3 comprises 12 residues. V was pared by 2 bases and J by 9 bases, with 11 bases between. The CDR3 coding sequence is TGTGCCTGGAGTTCAGCGGTCGGCACCATATATTTT. It yields the protein CAWSSAVGTIYF.

The chain combines TRBV6-5 with TRBJ2-3; no clear D. The CDR3 runs to 14 residues. The germline V gene encodes CDR1 MNHEY and CDR2 SVGAGI. V lost 0 bases and J lost 4, with 8 bases in between. The CDR3 DNA is TGTGCCAGCAGTTACTCAAATCCAGCAGATACGCAGTATTTT. It is translated as CASSYSNPADTQYF.